Listed below are T cell receptor beta chains from one sample, sequenced in a study of OX40 agonist ivuxolimab in advanced cancers. Profiling relied on immunoSEQ multiplex PCR, and the TCRdb table lists in-frame clones only, not all of them. The repertoire holds over 60,000 clones, with roughly 83% as singletons. Here the sequenced sample was CD4+ or CD8+ T cells sorted from blood, taken in a trial of the OX40 agonist ivuxolimab. The receptors were gathered from an adult with an advanced solid tumor such as melanoma, head and neck, liver or kidney cancer. CDR3s include the opening cysteine and the closing phenylalanine or tryptophan. Fields, in order: V gene, J gene, CDR3 protein.

>TRBV11-2|TRBJ1-1
CASSPLGVNTEAFF
>TRBV10-3|TRBJ2-2
CAIRRSGQGGTGELFF
>TRBV19|TRBJ2-7
CASSITGPQAISYEQYF
>TRBV6-6|TRBJ2-7
CASGAGERLEQYF
>TRBV27|TRBJ2-1
CASSTSYNEQFF
>TRBV29-1|TRBJ2-3
CSAGGQGVTDTQYF
>TRBV5-6|TRBJ1-1
CASSWAEDTEAFF
>TRBV18|TRBJ2-3
CASSRQHRTDTQYF
>TRBV7-9|TRBJ1-3
CASSFWRGTGNTIYF
>TRBV7-3|TRBJ2-5
CASSPTPGGRETQYF
>TRBV7-2|TRBJ1-2
CASSTTGGYGYTF
>TRBV30|TRBJ2-7
CAWRGNRGQGYEQYF
>TRBV6-5|TRBJ1-4
CASSPSLPSEKLFF
>TRBV19|TRBJ1-5
CASSPGRFLYQPQHF
>TRBV11-1|TRBJ2-7
CASSLETGTSYEQYF
>TRBV7-3|TRBJ1-2
CASSSTGGAYGYTF
>TRBV2|TRBJ1-2
CASSEYSAYGYTF
>TRBV9|TRBJ1-5
CASSVDFSSNQPQHF
>TRBV5-1|TRBJ2-7
CASSRDASSYEQYF
>TRBV5-4|TRBJ2-7
CASSLEQGSYEQYF
>TRBV7-3|TRBJ2-3
CASSLRGPRTLTVASGTDTQYF
>TRBV7-9|TRBJ1-2
CASSLRGTGDGYTF
>TRBV5-1|TRBJ2-7
CASSLQGSYEQYF
>TRBV14|TRBJ2-5
CASSQVGVGETQYF
>TRBV6-4|TRBJ1-5
CASSSRQSEGEINQPQHF
>TRBV7-2|TRBJ2-3
CASSRGGGGADTQYF
>TRBV28|TRBJ2-3
CATRTGTLRAQYF
>TRBV9|TRBJ1-1
CASSAKISNTEAFF
>TRBV19|TRBJ1-2
CASLTSGGGYTF
>TRBV11-2|TRBJ2-6
CASSGRNLGANVLTF
>TRBV7-2|TRBJ2-1
CASSLAGGSGNEQFF
>TRBV19|TRBJ2-1
CASSSGPQGNEQFF
>TRBV28|TRBJ1-1
CASSPPLYTEAFF
>TRBV7-2|TRBJ2-3
CASSQGLAGPDTQYF
>TRBV11-2|TRBJ2-3
CASSLKRVDTQYF
>TRBV28|TRBJ1-5
CASSLRVSNQPQHF
>TRBV5-1|TRBJ2-1
CASSLLGGRAKNEQFF
>TRBV7-7|TRBJ2-5
CASSPFTGGTQYF
>TRBV6-6|TRBJ1-1
CASGSGAEAFF
>TRBV7-9|TRBJ1-2
CASSLEFLGYGYTF
>TRBV6-1|TRBJ2-1
CASSEGPSGRFNEQFF
>TRBV27|TRBJ2-7
CASSPPPEDRGNYEQYF
>TRBV28|TRBJ1-2
CASSLSPTGRRDYGYTF